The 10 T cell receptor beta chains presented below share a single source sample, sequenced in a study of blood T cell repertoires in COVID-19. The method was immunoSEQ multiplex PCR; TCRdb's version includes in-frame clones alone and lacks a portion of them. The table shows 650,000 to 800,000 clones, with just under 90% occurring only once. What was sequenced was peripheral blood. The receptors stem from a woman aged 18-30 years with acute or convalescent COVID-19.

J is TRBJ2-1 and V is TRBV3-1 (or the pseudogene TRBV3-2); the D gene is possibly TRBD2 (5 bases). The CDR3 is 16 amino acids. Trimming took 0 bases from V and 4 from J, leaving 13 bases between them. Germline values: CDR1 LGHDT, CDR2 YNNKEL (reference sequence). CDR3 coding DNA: TGTGCCAGCAGCCAAGAAGCTACAGCGGAGTACAATGAGCAGTTCTTC. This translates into CASSQEATAEYNEQFF.

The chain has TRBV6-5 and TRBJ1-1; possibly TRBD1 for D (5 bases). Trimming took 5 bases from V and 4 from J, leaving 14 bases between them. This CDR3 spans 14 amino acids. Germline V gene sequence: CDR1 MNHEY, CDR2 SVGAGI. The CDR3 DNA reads TGTGCCAGCAGTCCCAAGCAGGGTTCCACTGAAGCTTTCTTT. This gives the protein CASSPKQGSTEAFF.

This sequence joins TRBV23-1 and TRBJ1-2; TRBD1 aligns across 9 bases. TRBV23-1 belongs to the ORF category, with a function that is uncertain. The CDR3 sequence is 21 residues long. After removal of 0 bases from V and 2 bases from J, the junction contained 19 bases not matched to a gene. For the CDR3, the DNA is TGCGCCAGCAGTCAATCACTTCGACAGGGGGACTCGAGAAAGCCAAACTATGGCTACACCTTC. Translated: CASSQSLRQGDSRKPNYGYTF.

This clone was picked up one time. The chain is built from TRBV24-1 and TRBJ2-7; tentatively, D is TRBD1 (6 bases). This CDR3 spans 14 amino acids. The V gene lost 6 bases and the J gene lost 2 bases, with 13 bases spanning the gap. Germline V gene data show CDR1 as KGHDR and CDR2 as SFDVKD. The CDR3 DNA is TGTGCCACCAGTCCAAAAGACAGGCCCTACGAGCAGTACTTC. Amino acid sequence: CATSPKDRPYEQYF.

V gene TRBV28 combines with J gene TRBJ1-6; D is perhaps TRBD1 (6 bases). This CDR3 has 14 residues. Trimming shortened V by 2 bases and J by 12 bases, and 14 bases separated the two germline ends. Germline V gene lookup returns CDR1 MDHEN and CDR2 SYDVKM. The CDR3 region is CASSLARGQGPLHF. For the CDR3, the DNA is TGTGCCAGCAGTTTAGCCAGGGGTCAGGGACCCCTCCACTTT.

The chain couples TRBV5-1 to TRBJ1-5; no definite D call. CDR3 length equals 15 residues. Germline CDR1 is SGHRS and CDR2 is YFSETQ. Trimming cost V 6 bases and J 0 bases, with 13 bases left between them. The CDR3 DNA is TGCGCCAGCAAGCCTTCAATTTATAGCAATCAGCCCCAGCATTTT. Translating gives CASKPSIYSNQPQHF.

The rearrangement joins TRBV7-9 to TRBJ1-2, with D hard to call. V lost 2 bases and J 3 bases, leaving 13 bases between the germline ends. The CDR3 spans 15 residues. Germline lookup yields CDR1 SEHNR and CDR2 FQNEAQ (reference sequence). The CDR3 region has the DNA TGTGCCAGCAGCTTATCGGGGTATGAAGACTATGGCTACACCTTC. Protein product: CASSLSGYEDYGYTF. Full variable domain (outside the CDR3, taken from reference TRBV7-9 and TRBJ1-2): DTGVSQNPRHKITKRGQNVTFRCDPISEHNRLYWYRQTLGQGPEFLTYFQNEAQLEKSRLLSDRFSAERPKGSFSTLEIQRTEQGDSAMYLCASSLSGYEDYGYTFGSGTRLTVV.

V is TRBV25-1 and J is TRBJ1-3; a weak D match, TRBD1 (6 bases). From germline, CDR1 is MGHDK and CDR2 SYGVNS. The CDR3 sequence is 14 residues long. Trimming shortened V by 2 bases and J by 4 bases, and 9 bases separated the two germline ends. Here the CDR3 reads CASSEMGAGNTIYF. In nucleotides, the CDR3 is TGTGCCAGCAGTGAAATGGGGGCAGGAAACACCATATATTTT.

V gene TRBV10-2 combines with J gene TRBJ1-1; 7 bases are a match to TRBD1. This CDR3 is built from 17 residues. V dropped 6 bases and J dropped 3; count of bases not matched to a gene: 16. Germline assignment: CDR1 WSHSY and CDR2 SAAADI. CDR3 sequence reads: CASRQGLVAKPDTEAFF. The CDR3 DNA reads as TGCGCCAGCAGACAGGGGTTGGTTGCGAAGCCCGACACTGAAGCTTTCTTT.

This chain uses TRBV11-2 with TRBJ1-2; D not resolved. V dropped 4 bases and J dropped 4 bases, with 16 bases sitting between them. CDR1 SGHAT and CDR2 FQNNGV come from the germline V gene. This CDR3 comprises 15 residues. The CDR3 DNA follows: TGTGCCAGCAGCTCGCGGAGGACGGCCCCCTATGGCTACACCTTC. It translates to CASSSRRTAPYGYTF.